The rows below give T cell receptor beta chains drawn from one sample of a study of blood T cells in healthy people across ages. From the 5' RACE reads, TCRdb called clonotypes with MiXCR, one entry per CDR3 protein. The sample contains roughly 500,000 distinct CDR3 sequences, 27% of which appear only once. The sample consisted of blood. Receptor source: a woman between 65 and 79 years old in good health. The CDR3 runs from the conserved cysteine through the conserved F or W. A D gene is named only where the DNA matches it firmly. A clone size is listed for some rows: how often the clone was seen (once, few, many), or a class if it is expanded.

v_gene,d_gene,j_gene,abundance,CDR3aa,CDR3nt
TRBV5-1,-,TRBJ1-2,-,CASSPFDVSYGYTF,TGCGCCAGCAGCCCTTTCGATGTATCCTATGGCTACACCTTC
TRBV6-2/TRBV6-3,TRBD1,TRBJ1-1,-,CASMGQGRPEAFF,TGTGCCAGCATGGGACAGGGACGACCTGAAGCTTTCTTT
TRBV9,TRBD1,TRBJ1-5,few,CASSSGQGFSPQHF,TGTGCCAGCAGCTCGGGACAGGGGTTTTCGCCCCAGCATTTT
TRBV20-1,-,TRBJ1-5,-,CGARIPGDQPQHF,TGCGGTGCTAGAATCCCGGGAGATCAGCCCCAGCATTTT
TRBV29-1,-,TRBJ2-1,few,CSVVPGANEQFF,TGCAGCGTTGTCCCGGGGGCGAATGAGCAGTTCTTC
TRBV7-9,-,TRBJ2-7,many,CASSLQGPGYEQYF,TGTGCCAGCAGCTTACAAGGGCCAGGCTACGAGCAGTACTTC
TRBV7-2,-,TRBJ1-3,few,CASSAHQLSTDSSGNTIYF,TGTGCCAGCAGCGCACACCAACTCTCGACCGACAGCTCTGGAAACACCATATATTTT
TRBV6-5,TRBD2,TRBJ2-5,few,CASSTGREGETQYF,TGTGCCAGCAGTACGGGCAGGGAGGGAGAGACCCAGTACTTC
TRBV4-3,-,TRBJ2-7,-,CASSSLIGDFSYEQYF,TGCGCCAGCAGTTCCCTTATCGGGGACTTCTCCTACGAGCAGTACTTC
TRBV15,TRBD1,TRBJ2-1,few,CATSRETRGRLLF,TGTGCCACCAGCAGAGAGACCAGGGGGCGATTGCTCTTC
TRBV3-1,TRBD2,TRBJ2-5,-,CASSQDSGPRETQYF,TGTGCCAGCAGCCAAGATAGCGGGCCGAGGGAGACCCAGTACTTC
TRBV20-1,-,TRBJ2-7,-,CSATEAHEQYF,TGCAGTGCTACGGAAGCACACGAGCAGTACTTC
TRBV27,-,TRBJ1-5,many,CASRGLGQPQHF,TGTGCCAGCAGGGGTCTGGGGCAGCCCCAGCATTTT
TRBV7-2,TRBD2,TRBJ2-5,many,CASTESTGTSFMF,TGTGCCAGCACCGAATCAACCGGGACTAGCTTTATGTTC
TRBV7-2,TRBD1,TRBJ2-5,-,CASSLRQGWQETQYF,TGTGCCAGCAGCTTACGACAGGGTTGGCAAGAGACCCAGTACTTC
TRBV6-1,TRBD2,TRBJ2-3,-,CASSPGLAGEGDTQYF,TGTGCCAGCAGCCCGGGACTAGCGGGAGAAGGAGATACGCAGTATTTT
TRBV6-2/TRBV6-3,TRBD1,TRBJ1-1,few,CASSDRGDTEAFF,TGTGCCAGCAGTGACAGGGGAGACACTGAAGCTTTCTTT
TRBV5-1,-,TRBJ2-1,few,CASSSSWGEQFF,TGCGCCAGCAGCTCGAGTTGGGGTGAGCAGTTCTTC
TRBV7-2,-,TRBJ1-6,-,CASSLGQAWVSPLHF,TGTGCCAGCAGCTTAGGTCAGGCATGGGTTTCACCCCTCCACTTT
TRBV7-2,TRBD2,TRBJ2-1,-,CASSPEPSGAYNEQFF,TGTGCCAGCAGCCCCGAACCTAGCGGGGCCTACAATGAGCAGTTCTTC
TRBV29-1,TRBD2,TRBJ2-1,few,CSVTVLAGGRNEQFF,TGCAGCGTCACCGTACTAGCGGGGGGGCGCAATGAGCAGTTCTTC
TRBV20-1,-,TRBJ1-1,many,CSAPPRGQGTEAFF,TGCAGTGCCCCGCCCAGAGGGCAGGGCACTGAAGCTTTCTTT
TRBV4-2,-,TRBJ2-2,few,CASSQERAGTGELFF,TGTGCCAGCAGCCAAGAGCGGGCGGGCACCGGGGAGCTGTTTTTT
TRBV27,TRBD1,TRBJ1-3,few,CATKGYRDRGRNSGNTIYF,TGTGCCACCAAGGGGTACCGGGACAGGGGTCGAAACTCTGGAAACACCATATATTTT
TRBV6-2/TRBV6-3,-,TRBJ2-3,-,CASSYGSSWGTQYF,TGTGCCAGCAGTTACGGCAGTAGCTGGGGTACGCAGTATTTT
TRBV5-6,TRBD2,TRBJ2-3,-,CASSLERLAITDTQYF,TGTGCCAGCAGCTTGGAAAGACTAGCGATCACAGATACGCAGTATTTT
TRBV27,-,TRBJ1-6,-,CASRYGVNSPLHF,TGTGCCAGCAGATACGGGGTCAATTCACCCCTCCACTTT
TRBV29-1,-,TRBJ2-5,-,CSVVGYETQYF,TGCAGCGTTGTAGGGTATGAGACCCAGTACTTC
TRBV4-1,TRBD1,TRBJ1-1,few,CASSPGQGKITEAFF,TGCGCCAGCAGCCCCGGACAGGGGAAGATAACTGAAGCTTTCTTT
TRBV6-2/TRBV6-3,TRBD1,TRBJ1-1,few,CASSPDRGLISEAFF,TGTGCCAGCAGCCCGGACAGGGGGCTCATCTCTGAAGCTTTCTTT
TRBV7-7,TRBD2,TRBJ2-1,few,CASSPSGGAIGEQFF,TGTGCTAGCAGCCCGAGCGGGGGGGCGATAGGGGAGCAGTTCTTC
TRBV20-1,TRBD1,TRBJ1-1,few,CSAGPGGRGEGTEAFF,TGCAGTGCTGGACCAGGGGGCAGGGGAGAGGGCACTGAAGCTTTCTTT
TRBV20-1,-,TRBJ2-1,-,CSARASTYNEQFF,TGCAGTGCTAGAGCCTCGACCTACAATGAGCAGTTCTTC
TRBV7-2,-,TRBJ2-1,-,CASRRGGSSFYEQFF,TGTGCCAGCCGCAGGGGCGGGAGTAGTTTCTATGAGCAGTTCTTC
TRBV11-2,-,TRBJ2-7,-,CASSFNYGDPYF,TGTGCCAGCAGCTTTAATTACGGAGATCCGTACTTC
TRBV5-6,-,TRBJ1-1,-,CASSLVGRVAEAFF,TGTGCCAGCAGCTTGGTAGGCAGGGTTGCTGAAGCTTTCTTT
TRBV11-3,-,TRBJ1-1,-,CASSLEGPGWGAFF,TGTGCCAGCAGCTTAGAGGGCCCGGGCTGGGGAGCTTTCTTT
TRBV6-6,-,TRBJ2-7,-,CASGEAYEQYF,TGTGCCAGCGGGGAAGCCTACGAGCAGTACTTC
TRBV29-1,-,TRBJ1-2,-,CSVRGTRNGYTF,TGCAGCGTCCGTGGGACGAGAAATGGCTACACCTTC
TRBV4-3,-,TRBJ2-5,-,CASSQAIEETQYF,TGCGCCAGCAGCCAAGCTATTGAAGAGACCCAGTACTTC
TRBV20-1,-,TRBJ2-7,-,CSARTSSYEQYF,TGCAGTGCTAGAACTAGCAGCTACGAGCAGTACTTC
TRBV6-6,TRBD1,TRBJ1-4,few,CASSTTGGRTNEKLFF,TGTGCCAGCAGTACGACAGGGGGAAGAACTAATGAAAAACTGTTTTTT
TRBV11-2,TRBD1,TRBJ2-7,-,CASRTGSSAYYEQYF,TGTGCCAGCAGGACAGGGTCTTCTGCATATTACGAGCAGTACTTC
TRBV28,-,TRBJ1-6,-,CASSTVTYNSPLHF,TGTGCCAGCAGTACTGTGACCTATAATTCACCCCTCCACTTT
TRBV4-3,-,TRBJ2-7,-,CASSQGSQTQYF,TGCGCCAGCAGCCAAGGGTCTCAGACACAGTACTTC
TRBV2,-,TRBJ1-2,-,CASSEGGTIYGYTF,TGTGCCAGCAGTGAAGGTGGGACCATCTATGGCTACACCTTC
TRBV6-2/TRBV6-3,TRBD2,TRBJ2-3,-,CASSYHAGDTDTQYF,TGTGCCAGCAGTTACCACGCGGGGGACACAGATACGCAGTATTTT
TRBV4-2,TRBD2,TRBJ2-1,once,CASSPTTSGGRSYNEQFF,TGTGCCAGCAGCCCTACGACTAGCGGGGGTAGGTCCTACAATGAGCAGTTCTTC
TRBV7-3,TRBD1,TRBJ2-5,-,CATDRQGETQYF,TGTGCCACCGACCGACAGGGAGAGACCCAGTACTTC
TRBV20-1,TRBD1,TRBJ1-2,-,CSAQPGGRNYGYTF,TGCAGTGCTCAACCAGGGGGGAGAAACTATGGCTACACCTTC
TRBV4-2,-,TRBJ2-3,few,CASSRSGDSTDTQYF,TGTGCCAGCAGCCGCTCCGGGGATAGCACAGATACGCAGTATTTT
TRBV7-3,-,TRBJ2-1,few,CASSLHGVENEQFF,TGTGCCAGCAGCTTACACGGGGTAGAAAATGAGCAGTTCTTC
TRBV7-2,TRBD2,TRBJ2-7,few,CASSLQAGRQYF,TGTGCCAGCAGCTTACAAGCGGGAAGGCAGTACTTC
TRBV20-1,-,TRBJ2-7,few,CSASTPREQYF,TGCAGTGCTTCGACACCGCGCGAGCAGTACTTC
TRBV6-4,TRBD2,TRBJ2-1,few,CASTGLVSYNEQFF,TGTGCCAGCACGGGACTAGTCTCCTACAATGAGCAGTTCTTC
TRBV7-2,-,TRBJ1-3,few,CASSLMGSSGNTIYF,TGTGCCAGCAGCTTAATGGGTAGCTCTGGAAACACCATATATTTT
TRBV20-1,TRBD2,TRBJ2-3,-,CSAPDLLAEDTDTQYF,TGCAGTGCTCCCGATCTTCTAGCGGAGGACACAGATACGCAGTATTTT
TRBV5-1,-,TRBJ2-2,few,CASSLDSPNTGELFF,TGCGCCAGCAGCTTGGACAGTCCGAACACCGGGGAGCTGTTTTTT
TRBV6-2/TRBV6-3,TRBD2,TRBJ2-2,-,CASSYQLAGSGELFF,TGTGCCAGCAGTTACCAGCTAGCGGGGAGCGGGGAGCTGTTTTTT